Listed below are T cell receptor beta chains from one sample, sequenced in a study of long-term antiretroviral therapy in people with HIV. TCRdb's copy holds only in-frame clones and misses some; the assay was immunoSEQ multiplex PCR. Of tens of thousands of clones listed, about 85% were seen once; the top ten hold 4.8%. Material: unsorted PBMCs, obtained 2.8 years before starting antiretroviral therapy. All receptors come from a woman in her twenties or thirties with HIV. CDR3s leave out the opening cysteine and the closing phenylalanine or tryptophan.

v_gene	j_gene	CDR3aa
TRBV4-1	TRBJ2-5	ASSQGRQGEETQY
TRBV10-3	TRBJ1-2	AISESNGRNYGYT
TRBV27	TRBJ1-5	ASSPARLNQPQH
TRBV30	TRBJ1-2	AWSAVLGGEDYGYT
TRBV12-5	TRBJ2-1	ASGSVAGGIDEQF
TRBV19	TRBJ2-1	ASSVDRTAQQF
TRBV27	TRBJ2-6	ASSLSISGGGRGSGANVLT
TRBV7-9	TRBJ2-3	ASSLTSGAIDTQY
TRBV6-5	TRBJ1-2	ASSAGTGIDYGYT
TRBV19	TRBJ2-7	ASSLRFRLAAYEQY
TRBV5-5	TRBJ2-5	ASSLQGQETQY
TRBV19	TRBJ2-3	ASKRGAGGLGIMDTQY
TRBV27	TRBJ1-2	ASSAGQIYGYT
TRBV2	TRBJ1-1	ASSGPGGRTEAF
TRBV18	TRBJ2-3	ASSPGGVGTDTQY
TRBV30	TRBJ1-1	AWSATRAEAF
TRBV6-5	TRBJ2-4	ASSSGVLNIQY
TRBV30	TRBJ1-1	AWSAGGTEAF
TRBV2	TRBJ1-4	ASSDADSNEKLF
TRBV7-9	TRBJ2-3	ASSPPGSGTDTQY
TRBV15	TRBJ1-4	ATSRGGDGEKLF
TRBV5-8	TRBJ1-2	ASSRSLVEVNYGYT
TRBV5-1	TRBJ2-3	ASSSGSDTQY
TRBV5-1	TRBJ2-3	ASSRGQDSTDTQY
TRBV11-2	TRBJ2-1	ASSLFGNEQF
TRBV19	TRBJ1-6	ASSMSTPSGPNSPLH
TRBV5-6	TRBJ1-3	ASSSGYRGRPGRHTIY
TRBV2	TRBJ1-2	ASSNPGRSNYGYT
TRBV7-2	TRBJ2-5	ASSLSGAETQY
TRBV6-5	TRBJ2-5	ASSQLTRQETQY
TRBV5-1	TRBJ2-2	ASSGDRGNTGELF
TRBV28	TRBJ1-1	ASPTPLNTEAF
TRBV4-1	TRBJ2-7	ASSQGVGSYEQY
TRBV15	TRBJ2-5	ATSRAGTPEETQY
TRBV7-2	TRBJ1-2	ASSRGQGGGYGYT
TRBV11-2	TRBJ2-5	ASSLVKSLKTQY
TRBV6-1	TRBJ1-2	ASSASGSRGYT
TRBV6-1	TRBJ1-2	ASSVGLSKDYGYT
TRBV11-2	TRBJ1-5	ASSLGTSFDQPQH